The clone carrying this TCR beta chain was detected only once. Its antigen is undetermined. Per individual sample, about 100,000 TCR templates were assayed. Only in-frame clones appear in the TCRdb table, and some are missing; sequencing was by immunoSEQ multiplex PCR. The data show more than 90,000 clones, around nine tenths seen once. These data originate in a study of siplizumab effects on memory and regulatory T cells. Study-level findings and limits: About 80-96% of proliferating CD4+ or CD8+ clones had no assignable naive or memory phenotype.

Trimming took 4 bases from V and 4 from J, leaving 14 bases between them. Germline V lookup: CDR1 SGDLS, CDR2 YYNGEE. The CDR3 consists of 15 residues. The material sequenced was non-Treg CD4+ T cells sorted from blood. The TCR sequence derives from a human donor in good health. This sequence joins TRBV9 and TRBJ2-2, with D possibly being TRBD1 (6 bases). This CDR3 reads CASSNRVTATGELFF. As DNA, the CDR3 is TGTGCCAGCAGCAACAGGGTGACAGCCACCGGGGAGCTGTTTTTT.